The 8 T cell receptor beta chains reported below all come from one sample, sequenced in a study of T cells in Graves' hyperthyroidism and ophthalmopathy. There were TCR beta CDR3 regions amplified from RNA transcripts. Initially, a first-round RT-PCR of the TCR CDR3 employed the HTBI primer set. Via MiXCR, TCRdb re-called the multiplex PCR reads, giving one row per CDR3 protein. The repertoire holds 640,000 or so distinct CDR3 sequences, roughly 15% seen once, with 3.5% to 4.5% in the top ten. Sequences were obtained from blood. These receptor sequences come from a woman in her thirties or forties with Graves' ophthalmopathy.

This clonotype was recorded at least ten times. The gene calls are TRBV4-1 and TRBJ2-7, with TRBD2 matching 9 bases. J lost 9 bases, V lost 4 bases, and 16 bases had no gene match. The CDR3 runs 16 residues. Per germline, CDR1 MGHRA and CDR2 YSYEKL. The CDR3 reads CASSRPVAGDSLVQYF. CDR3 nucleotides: TGCGCCAGCAGCCGCCCCGTAGCGGGAGATTCTCTAGTGCAGTACTTC.

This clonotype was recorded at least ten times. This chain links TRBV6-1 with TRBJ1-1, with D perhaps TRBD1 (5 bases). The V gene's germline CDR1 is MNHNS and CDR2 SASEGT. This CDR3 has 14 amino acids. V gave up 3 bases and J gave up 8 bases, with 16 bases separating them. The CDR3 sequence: CASSEGLVEAEAFF. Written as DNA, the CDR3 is TGTGCCAGCAGTGAGGGGCTTGTGGAGGCAGAAGCTTTCTTT.

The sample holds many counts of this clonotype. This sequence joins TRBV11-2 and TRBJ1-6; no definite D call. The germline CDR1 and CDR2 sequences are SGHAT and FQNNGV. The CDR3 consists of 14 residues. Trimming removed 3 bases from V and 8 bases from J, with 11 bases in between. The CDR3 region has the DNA TGTGCCAGCAGCTTGTCCCGTAGGGATTCACCCCTCCACTTT. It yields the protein CASSLSRRDSPLHF.

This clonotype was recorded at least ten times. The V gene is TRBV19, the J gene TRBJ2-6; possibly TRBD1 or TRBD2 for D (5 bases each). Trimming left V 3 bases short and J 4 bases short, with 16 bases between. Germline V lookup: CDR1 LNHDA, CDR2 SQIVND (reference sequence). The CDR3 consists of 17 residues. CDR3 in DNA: TGTGCCAGTAGTATGGGGGATGTCTCCCGCGGGGCCAACGTCCTGACTTTC. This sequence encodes CASSMGDVSRGANVLTF.

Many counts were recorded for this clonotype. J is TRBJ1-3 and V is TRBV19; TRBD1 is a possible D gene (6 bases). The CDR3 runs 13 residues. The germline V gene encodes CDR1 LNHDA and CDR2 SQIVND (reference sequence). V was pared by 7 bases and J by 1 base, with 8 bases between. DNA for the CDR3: TGTGCCAGTAAAAGGGGGTCTGGAAACACCATATATTTT. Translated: CASKRGSGNTIYF. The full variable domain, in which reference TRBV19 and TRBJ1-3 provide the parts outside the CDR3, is DGGITQSPKYLFRKEGQNVTLSCEQNLNHDAMYWYRQDPGQGLRLIYYSQIVNDFQKGDIAEGYSVSREKKESFPLTVTSAQKNPTAFYLCASKRGSGNTIYFGEGSWLTVV.

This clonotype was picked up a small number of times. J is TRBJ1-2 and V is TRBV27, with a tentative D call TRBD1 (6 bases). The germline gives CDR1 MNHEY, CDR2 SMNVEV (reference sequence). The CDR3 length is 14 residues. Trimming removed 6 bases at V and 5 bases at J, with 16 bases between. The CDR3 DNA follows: TGTGCCAGCAGCCCCTTTACAGGGTTGTATGGCTACACCTTC. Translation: CASSPFTGLYGYTF.

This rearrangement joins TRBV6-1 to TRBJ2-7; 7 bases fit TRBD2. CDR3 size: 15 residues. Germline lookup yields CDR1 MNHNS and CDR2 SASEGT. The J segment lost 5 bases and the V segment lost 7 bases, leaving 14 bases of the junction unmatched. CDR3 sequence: CASNHPFVAGHEQYF. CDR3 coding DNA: TGTGCCAGCAATCATCCCTTCGTAGCGGGCCACGAGCAGTACTTC.

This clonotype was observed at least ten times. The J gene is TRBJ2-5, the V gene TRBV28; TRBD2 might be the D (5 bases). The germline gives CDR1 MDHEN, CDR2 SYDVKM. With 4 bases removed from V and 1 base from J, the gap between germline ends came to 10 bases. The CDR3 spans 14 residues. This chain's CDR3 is CASSSMRVQETQYF. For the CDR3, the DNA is TGTGCCAGCAGTTCCATGAGGGTCCAAGAGACCCAGTACTTC.